A selection of T cell receptor beta chains follows, all from one sample in a study of cytomegalovirus exposure and HLA in healthy donors. Clones were read by immunoSEQ multiplex PCR, and TCRdb kept only the in-frame ones, dropping some. The sample yields about 140,000 clones, under 70% seen once. Sample: PBMCs. The receptors derive from a woman aged 55-69 years in good health and CMV-seronegative. Both conserved end residues are part of each CDR3. A D gene is named only where the DNA matches it firmly. Not all rows give a size; the values are once, few, many and, for expanded clones, a class.

D gene: TRBD2
V gene: TRBV19
J gene: TRBJ2-2
clone size: few
CDR3 protein: CASSSPAGGGLGELFF
CDR3 DNA: TGTGCCAGTAGTTCCCCCGCTGGCGGGGGGCTCGGGGAGCTGTTTTTT

D gene: -
V gene: TRBV9
J gene: TRBJ1-1
clone size: few
CDR3 protein: CASSVREGDAFF
CDR3 DNA: TGTGCCAGCAGCGTAAGGGAGGGGGATGCTTTCTTT

D gene: -
V gene: TRBV6-1
J gene: TRBJ2-1
clone size: -
CDR3 protein: CASSEAGAPSRNEQFF
CDR3 DNA: TGTGCCAGCAGTGAAGCGGGAGCCCCCAGTCGCAATGAGCAGTTCTTC

D gene: TRBD2
V gene: TRBV9
J gene: TRBJ2-3
clone size: -
CDR3 protein: CASSPRGGQDTDTQYF
CDR3 DNA: TGTGCCAGCAGCCCACGGGGGGGGCAAGACACAGATACGCAGTATTTT

D gene: -
V gene: TRBV5-5
J gene: TRBJ2-7
clone size: -
CDR3 protein: CASSLFLRGGNDEQYF
CDR3 DNA: TGTGCCAGCAGTCTATTCTTGAGAGGGGGTAATGACGAGCAGTACTTC

D gene: TRBD2
V gene: TRBV7-2
J gene: TRBJ2-2
clone size: -
CDR3 protein: CASSLDRTSATGELFF
CDR3 DNA: TGTGCCAGCAGCTTAGACCGGACTAGCGCTACCGGGGAGCTGTTTTTT

D gene: TRBD2
V gene: TRBV4-3
J gene: TRBJ2-4
clone size: -
CDR3 protein: CASSPLLGGVGKNIQYF
CDR3 DNA: TGCGCCAGCAGCCCACTACTGGGGGGGGTAGGCAAAAACATTCAGTACTTC

D gene: -
V gene: TRBV4-1
J gene: TRBJ1-2
clone size: -
CDR3 protein: CASSQDPGGNYGYTF
CDR3 DNA: TGCGCCAGCAGCCAAGATCCGGGTGGGAACTATGGCTACACCTTC

D gene: TRBD1
V gene: TRBV5-1
J gene: TRBJ1-3
clone size: -
CDR3 protein: CASSLEGGRAGTGNTIYF
CDR3 DNA: TGCGCCAGCAGCTTGGAAGGGGGCAGGGCAGGAACTGGAAACACCATATATTTT

D gene: -
V gene: TRBV28
J gene: TRBJ2-7
clone size: -
CDR3 protein: CASSLQVSSYEQYF
CDR3 DNA: TGTGCCAGCAGCCTACAGGTCAGCTCCTACGAGCAGTACTTC

D gene: -
V gene: TRBV11-3
J gene: TRBJ2-3
clone size: -
CDR3 protein: CASSLVLGAGTDTQYF
CDR3 DNA: TGTGCCAGCAGCTTAGTGCTGGGGGCGGGCACAGATACGCAGTATTTT

D gene: -
V gene: TRBV28
J gene: TRBJ1-3
clone size: -
CDR3 protein: CASSLIQGSTAGNTIYF
CDR3 DNA: TGTGCCAGCAGTTTGATCCAGGGAAGTACAGCTGGAAACACCATATATTTT

D gene: TRBD2
V gene: TRBV6-6
J gene: TRBJ2-5
clone size: -
CDR3 protein: CATSFSGGEETQYF
CDR3 DNA: TGTGCCACCTCGTTTAGCGGGGGGGAGGAGACCCAGTACTTC

D gene: TRBD2
V gene: TRBV27
J gene: TRBJ2-2
clone size: -
CDR3 protein: CASSSPGLARELFF
CDR3 DNA: TGTGCCAGCAGTTCACCTGGACTAGCCAGGGAGCTGTTTTTT

D gene: -
V gene: TRBV28
J gene: TRBJ1-5
clone size: -
CDR3 protein: CASCDYSNQPQHF
CDR3 DNA: TGTGCCAGCTGCGATTATAGCAATCAGCCCCAGCATTTT

D gene: -
V gene: TRBV6-6
J gene: TRBJ2-4
clone size: many
CDR3 protein: CASTRRGGSANIQYF
CDR3 DNA: TGTGCCAGCACCCGAAGAGGGGGTAGCGCGAACATTCAGTACTTC

D gene: TRBD1
V gene: TRBV7-6
J gene: TRBJ2-7
clone size: -
CDR3 protein: CASSLTGGLTYEQYF
CDR3 DNA: TGTGCCAGCAGCTTGACAGGGGGGTTAACCTACGAGCAGTACTTC

D gene: TRBD1
V gene: TRBV7-2
J gene: TRBJ2-5
clone size: -
CDR3 protein: CASSPPRGSGGQYF
CDR3 DNA: TGTGCCAGCAGCCCGCCCAGGGGGTCTGGGGGCCAGTACTTC

D gene: -
V gene: TRBV28
J gene: TRBJ2-5
clone size: -
CDR3 protein: CATGVNGKTQYF
CDR3 DNA: TGTGCCACCGGGGTCAACGGGAAGACCCAGTACTTC

D gene: TRBD2
V gene: TRBV7-2
J gene: TRBJ2-4
clone size: -
CDR3 protein: CASSSVTSGVDLAKNIQYF
CDR3 DNA: TGTGCCAGCAGCTCAGTGACTAGCGGGGTGGACCTAGCCAAAAACATTCAGTACTTC

D gene: TRBD2
V gene: TRBV28
J gene: TRBJ2-1
clone size: -
CDR3 protein: CASSSLAGSSSYNEQFF
CDR3 DNA: TGTGCCAGCAGTTCCTTAGCGGGATCCAGCTCCTACAATGAGCAGTTCTTC

D gene: -
V gene: TRBV28
J gene: TRBJ2-2
clone size: -
CDR3 protein: CASSLLGGGTNTGELFF
CDR3 DNA: TGTGCCAGCAGTCTCTTAGGCGGAGGGACGAACACCGGGGAGCTGTTTTTT

D gene: -
V gene: TRBV5-1
J gene: TRBJ2-7
clone size: once
CDR3 protein: CASSLDPTNAYEQYF
CDR3 DNA: TGCGCCAGCAGCTTGGACCCGACTAATGCCTACGAGCAGTACTTC

D gene: -
V gene: TRBV6-5
J gene: TRBJ2-7
clone size: -
CDR3 protein: CASSYSTRSYEQYF
CDR3 DNA: TGTGCCAGCAGTTACTCGACTCGTTCCTACGAGCAGTACTTC

D gene: -
V gene: TRBV6-5
J gene: TRBJ1-3
clone size: -
CDR3 protein: CASSRQNGNTIYF
CDR3 DNA: TGTGCCAGCAGTCGACAGAATGGAAACACCATATATTTT

D gene: -
V gene: TRBV7-2
J gene: TRBJ2-1
clone size: -
CDR3 protein: CASSLGGGEQFF
CDR3 DNA: TGTGCCAGCAGCCTAGGAGGCGGTGAGCAGTTCTTC

D gene: TRBD2
V gene: TRBV7-3
J gene: TRBJ2-3
clone size: few
CDR3 protein: CASSFRGDSDTQYF
CDR3 DNA: TGTGCCAGCAGCTTCCGGGGGGACTCAGATACGCAGTATTTT

D gene: TRBD1
V gene: TRBV29-1
J gene: TRBJ1-2
clone size: -
CDR3 protein: CSVDTGGSYGYTF
CDR3 DNA: TGCAGCGTAGATACAGGGGGATCCTATGGCTACACCTTC

D gene: TRBD1
V gene: TRBV5-4
J gene: TRBJ1-4
clone size: -
CDR3 protein: CASSRATGFEKLFF
CDR3 DNA: TGTGCCAGCAGCCGGGCGACAGGGTTTGAAAAACTGTTTTTT

D gene: TRBD1
V gene: TRBV5-1
J gene: TRBJ2-2
clone size: -
CDR3 protein: CASSDTGADTGELFF
CDR3 DNA: TGCGCCAGCAGCGATACAGGGGCGGACACCGGGGAGCTGTTTTTT

D gene: -
V gene: TRBV12-5
J gene: TRBJ1-1
clone size: -
CDR3 protein: CASGSRVTTEAFF
CDR3 DNA: TGTGCTAGTGGTTCTCGGGTGACCACTGAAGCTTTCTTT

D gene: -
V gene: TRBV7-9
J gene: TRBJ1-1
clone size: -
CDR3 protein: CASSLAAHTEAFF
CDR3 DNA: TGTGCCAGCAGCTTAGCCGCGCACACTGAAGCTTTCTTT

D gene: TRBD1
V gene: TRBV6-5
J gene: TRBJ1-1
clone size: few
CDR3 protein: CASRQGGNTEAFF
CDR3 DNA: TGTGCCAGCAGACAGGGGGGGAACACTGAAGCTTTCTTT

D gene: -
V gene: TRBV5-1
J gene: TRBJ2-1
clone size: -
CDR3 protein: CASSLATVTHNEQFF
CDR3 DNA: TGCGCCAGCAGCTTGGCCACAGTGACCCACAATGAGCAGTTCTTC

D gene: TRBD2
V gene: TRBV27
J gene: TRBJ2-7
clone size: many
CDR3 protein: CASTSSGTGNYEQYF
CDR3 DNA: TGTGCCAGCACCTCTAGCGGGACGGGCAACTACGAGCAGTACTTC

D gene: TRBD2
V gene: TRBV5-4
J gene: TRBJ2-3
clone size: -
CDR3 protein: CASSSRMTSGTDTQYF
CDR3 DNA: TGTGCCAGCAGCTCTCGCATGACTAGCGGCACAGATACGCAGTATTTT

D gene: TRBD1
V gene: TRBV9
J gene: TRBJ2-7
clone size: -
CDR3 protein: CASSATGGLTYEQYF
CDR3 DNA: TGTGCCAGCAGCGCAACAGGGGGCCTCACCTACGAGCAGTACTTC

D gene: -
V gene: TRBV19
J gene: TRBJ2-3
clone size: once
CDR3 protein: CASSIDLDRRTDTQYF
CDR3 DNA: TGTGCCAGTAGTATAGACCTCGACAGGCGCACAGATACGCAGTATTTT

D gene: TRBD1
V gene: TRBV19
J gene: TRBJ2-7
clone size: -
CDR3 protein: CASRDRGSDEQYF
CDR3 DNA: TGTGCCAGTCGGGACAGGGGGTCCGACGAGCAGTACTTC

D gene: TRBD2
V gene: TRBV7-2
J gene: TRBJ2-1
clone size: -
CDR3 protein: CASSPDLAGRGFF
CDR3 DNA: TGTGCCAGCAGCCCCGATCTAGCGGGCCGGGGGTTCTTC

D gene: -
V gene: TRBV29-1
J gene: TRBJ2-5
clone size: -
CDR3 protein: CSVEEGLEETQYF
CDR3 DNA: TGCAGCGTTGAAGAGGGGCTGGAAGAGACCCAGTACTTC

D gene: TRBD2
V gene: TRBV6-5
J gene: TRBJ2-1
clone size: -
CDR3 protein: CASSYRGLENEQFF
CDR3 DNA: TGTGCCAGCAGTTACCGGGGACTAGAGAATGAGCAGTTCTTC

D gene: -
V gene: TRBV9
J gene: TRBJ2-5
clone size: -
CDR3 protein: CASSVEGIAAETQYF
CDR3 DNA: TGTGCCAGCAGCGTAGAGGGGATCGCGGCAGAGACCCAGTACTTC

D gene: TRBD1
V gene: TRBV7-2
J gene: TRBJ1-2
clone size: -
CDR3 protein: CASSLALDRAGYTF
CDR3 DNA: TGTGCCAGCAGCTTAGCCCTAGACAGGGCTGGCTACACCTTC

D gene: -
V gene: TRBV6-5
J gene: TRBJ2-1
clone size: -
CDR3 protein: CASSNHREQFF
CDR3 DNA: TGTGCCAGCAGTAACCACCGGGAGCAGTTCTTC

D gene: TRBD1
V gene: TRBV28
J gene: TRBJ1-4
clone size: few
CDR3 protein: CASSSSGQGSNEKLFF
CDR3 DNA: TGTGCCAGCAGCTCTTCCGGACAGGGGTCAAATGAAAAACTGTTTTTT

D gene: TRBD2
V gene: TRBV19
J gene: TRBJ2-3
clone size: -
CDR3 protein: CASSSLAGATTDTQYF
CDR3 DNA: TGTGCCAGTAGTAGTCTAGCGGGCGCGACCACAGATACGCAGTATTTT

D gene: -
V gene: TRBV7-9
J gene: TRBJ1-4
clone size: -
CDR3 protein: CSSSTREEKLFF
CDR3 DNA: TGTTCCAGCAGCACACGGGAGGAAAAACTGTTTTTT

D gene: -
V gene: TRBV7-6
J gene: TRBJ2-5
clone size: -
CDR3 protein: CASSMTIIETQYF
CDR3 DNA: TGTGCCAGCAGTATGACTATCATAGAGACCCAGTACTTC

D gene: TRBD2
V gene: TRBV6-1
J gene: TRBJ2-3
clone size: -
CDR3 protein: CASSVRGATTDTQYF
CDR3 DNA: TGTGCCAGCAGTGTGCGGGGGGCGACTACAGATACGCAGTATTTT

D gene: TRBD1
V gene: TRBV13
J gene: TRBJ2-2
clone size: -
CDR3 protein: CASSAYGGQVYTGELFF
CDR3 DNA: TGTGCCAGCAGCGCCTATGGGGGACAGGTTTACACCGGGGAGCTGTTTTTT

D gene: TRBD2
V gene: TRBV9
J gene: TRBJ2-2
clone size: -
CDR3 protein: CASSVLTGTSGNTGELFF
CDR3 DNA: TGTGCCAGCAGCGTCTTAACCGGGACTAGCGGTAACACCGGGGAGCTGTTTTTT

D gene: TRBD1
V gene: TRBV27
J gene: TRBJ1-5
clone size: -
CDR3 protein: CASSLSVGTGKLSNQPQHF
CDR3 DNA: TGTGCCAGCAGTTTATCGGTAGGGACAGGGAAGTTAAGCAATCAGCCCCAGCATTTT

D gene: TRBD1
V gene: TRBV5-4
J gene: TRBJ1-6
clone size: -
CDR3 protein: CASSSVITGDSPLHF
CDR3 DNA: TGTGCCAGCAGCTCAGTTATAACAGGGGATTCACCCCTCCACTTT

D gene: TRBD1
V gene: TRBV7-3
J gene: TRBJ2-7
clone size: -
CDR3 protein: CASSPTGGPSYEQYF
CDR3 DNA: TGTGCCAGCAGCCCAACAGGGGGGCCCAGCTACGAGCAGTACTTC

D gene: TRBD1
V gene: TRBV6-4
J gene: TRBJ1-5
clone size: -
CDR3 protein: CASSEQGGRQPQHF
CDR3 DNA: TGTGCCAGCAGTGAACAGGGGGGGCGTCAGCCCCAGCATTTT

D gene: -
V gene: TRBV7-9
J gene: TRBJ1-1
clone size: -
CDR3 protein: CAIVDYSEAFF
CDR3 DNA: TGTGCCATCGTTGACTATTCTGAAGCTTTCTTT

D gene: -
V gene: TRBV2
J gene: TRBJ1-5
clone size: once
CDR3 protein: CASSAGGGGNQPQHF
CDR3 DNA: TGTGCCAGCAGCGCCGGGGGGGGCGGCAATCAGCCCCAGCATTTT

D gene: -
V gene: TRBV5-4
J gene: TRBJ2-7
clone size: -
CDR3 protein: CASSLDSATYEQYF
CDR3 DNA: TGTGCCAGCAGCTTGGATAGTGCTACCTACGAGCAGTACTTC